Below are 12 T cell receptor beta chains sequenced from a single sample in a study of blood T cell repertoires in COVID-19. Here immunoSEQ multiplex PCR was the method, and the copy in TCRdb shows in-frame clones only, minus some. The sample includes some 260,000 clones, 88% seen only once; the top ten take 0.9% to 1%. Source material: peripheral blood. All receptors come from a middle-aged woman who had recovered from COVID-19.

The gene calls are TRBV19 and TRBJ2-7; 10 nucleotides line up with TRBD1. Unmatched junction bases numbered 5, after V lost 3 bases and J lost 6 bases. From germline, CDR1 is LNHDA and CDR2 SQIVND (reference sequence). CDR3 length: 14 residues. The CDR3 is CASSILGTGVEQYF. The CDR3 DNA reads TGTGCCAGTAGTATCCTAGGGACAGGGGTCGAGCAGTACTTC.

Written as DNA, the CDR3 is TGTGCCAGCAGGCACCGGACAGGGCTGAAACTGTTTTTT. This gives the protein CASRHRTGLKLFF. The chain recombines TRBV6-4 with TRBJ1-4, with 8 bases aligning to TRBD1. The CDR3 covers 13 residues. The V gene end was trimmed by 6 bases and the J gene end by 11 bases; junction bases not matched to a gene: 8. CDR1 is MRHNA, CDR2 SNTAGT, per germline.

The J gene is TRBJ1-2, the V gene TRBV29-1, with D uncertain. This CDR3 region has 12 residues. V lost 7 bases, J lost 6 bases, and 15 bases lay in between. Germline CDR1 SQVTM, CDR2 ANQGSEA. The CDR3 sequence: CSAHHPPHGYTF. The CDR3 bases are TGCAGCGCCCATCATCCCCCCCATGGCTACACCTTC.

The rearrangement joins TRBV11-2 to TRBJ2-2; 9 bases are a match to TRBD2. Germline CDR1 is SGHAT and CDR2 is FQNNGV. CDR3 length: 14 amino acids. The ends lost 7 bases at V and 6 bases at J; junction bases unmatched: 6. The CDR3 sequence is CASTRGGRAGELFF. CDR3 nucleotide sequence: TGTGCCAGCACCCGTGGCGGGAGGGCCGGGGAGCTGTTTTTT. Based on the CDR3 plus reference TRBV11-2 and TRBJ2-2, the full variable domain is EAGVAQSPRYKIIEKRQSVAFWCNPISGHATLYWYQQILGQGPKLLIQFQNNGVVDDSQLPKDRFSAERLKGVDSTLKIQPAKLEDSAVYLCASTRGGRAGELFFGEGSRLTVL.

The chain carries TRBV7-9 and TRBJ2-7; 11 bases match TRBD2. CDR1 is SEHNR, CDR2 FQNEAQ, per germline (reference sequence). V gave up 5 bases and J gave up 0 bases; unmatched junction bases: 3. The length of the CDR3 is 15 residues. The DNA for the CDR3 is TGTGCCAGCAGCCCAGGGACTAGCGGCTCCTACGAGCAGTACTTC. It specifies CASSPGTSGSYEQYF.

The CDR3 sequence: CASSRKSRDRGVLTEAFF. The CDR3 DNA sequence: TGTGCCAGCAGCAGAAAAAGCCGGGACAGGGGGGTCCTCACTGAAGCTTTCTTT. The rearrangement joins TRBV5-8 to TRBJ1-1, with 11 bases matching TRBD1. CDR3 length: 18 residues. V shed 4 bases and J 4 bases; nucleotides not matched to a gene: 15. Per germline, CDR1 SGHTS and CDR2 YDEGEE.

This chain links TRBV14 with TRBJ1-6; D perhaps matches TRBD1 (5 bases). Trimming shortened V by 5 bases and J by 3 bases, and 5 bases separated the two germline ends. The CDR3 length is 13 residues. CDR1 and CDR2 from the germline V gene are SGHDN and FVKESK. The CDR3 sequence: CASSGHYNSPLHF. The CDR3 coding sequence is TGTGCCAGCAGCGGACACTATAATTCACCCCTCCACTTT.

The chain recombines TRBV9 with TRBJ2-1, with 7 bases that match TRBD2. V was pared by 0 bases and J by 8 bases, with 20 bases of the junction left unmatched. CDR3 length: 19 residues. Germline loops: CDR1 SGDLS, CDR2 YYNGEE. This chain's CDR3 is CASSVGLGAGAHWGDEQFF. CDR3 in DNA: TGTGCCAGCAGCGTAGGTTTGGGTGCGGGAGCACACTGGGGGGATGAGCAGTTCTTC.

J is TRBJ1-1 and V is TRBV19; the match to TRBD1 covers 9 bases. V gave up 7 bases and J gave up 3 bases; unmatched junction bases: 9. Per the germline V gene, CDR1 is LNHDA and CDR2 is SQIVND (reference sequence). This CDR3 spans 15 amino acids. The CDR3 nucleotides read TGTGCCAGTATAGGGACAGGGTTTGGGGACACTGAAGCTTTCTTT. As protein: CASIGTGFGDTEAFF.

This clone was observed once. This chain joins TRBV7-9 and TRBJ2-7, with D tentatively TRBD1 (5 bases). Germline V gene data show CDR1 as SEHNR and CDR2 as FQNEAQ (reference sequence). The V gene lost 1 base and the J gene lost 2 bases, with 9 bases spanning the gap. The CDR3 consists of 14 residues. The CDR3 loop reads CASSLGQPPYEQYF. In DNA, the CDR3 is TGTGCCAGCAGCTTAGGACAGCCCCCCTACGAGCAGTACTTC.

The chain uses TRBV7-9 and TRBJ2-2, with 12 bases matching TRBD2. The germline gives CDR1 SEHNR, CDR2 FQNEAQ (reference sequence). The V and J ends lost 1 base and 3 bases, in that order; junction bases with no gene match: 6. This CDR3 has 18 residues. The CDR3 nucleotides read TGTGCCAGCAGCTTAGGGCTAGCGGGAGGGTTCCACACCGGGGAGCTGTTTTTT. Translated, it gives CASSLGLAGGFHTGELFF.

This chain joins TRBV6-6 and TRBJ1-3; maybe TRBD1 (6 bases). CDR3 size: 17 residues. The V gene lost 5 bases and the J gene lost 4 bases, with 21 bases spanning the gap. Germline CDR1 is MNHNY and CDR2 is SVGAGI (reference sequence). The CDR3 region is CASSPDLTGPVGNTIYF. The CDR3 nucleotides read TGTGCCAGCAGTCCCGACCTAACAGGGCCGGTGGGAAACACCATATATTTT.